The clone carrying this T cell receptor beta chain was seen repeatedly, ten times or more. From germline, CDR1 is ENHRY and CDR2 SYGVKD. CDR3 size: 15 residues. Deletions cut 6 bases from V and 2 bases from J, with 15 bases between. This sample was included in a study of identical twins. A single record per CDR3 protein comes from TCRdb applying MiXCR to the 5' RACE reads. This table has about 520,000 distinct CDR3 sequences, approximately 22% appearing once. These data were likewise used in another study, on T cells expressing NK-cell markers. That paper notes: With respect to HCMV, most of the eight sequenced donors were seropositive, and one was seronegative.

The V and J genes are TRBV10-3 and TRBJ2-3; possibly TRBD1 or TRBD2 for D (6 bases each). Material: CD4+ T cells sorted from blood. This clonotype was obtained from a woman aged 18 to 35 in good health. Written as DNA, the CDR3 is TGTGCCATCAGGCCCTCGGGGGCCGACACAGATACGCAGTATTTT. Translating gives CAIRPSGADTDTQYF.